This T cell receptor (beta chain) was sequenced in a study of control samples from healthy donors and cancer patients. This clone has just a few counts. Generated by immunoSEQ multiplex PCR, the TCRdb table keeps only in-frame clones and is missing some. This sample carries roughly 14,000 clones, 77% of them seen once, and the ten largest clones take roughly 17%. CDR1 is KGHSH and CDR2 is LQKENI in the germline V gene. The CDR3 has 15 amino acids. V lost 2 bases to trimming and J lost 4 bases, with 12 bases between them. The chain combines TRBV18 with TRBJ1-5, with a tentative D call TRBD1 (5 bases). The sequenced sample was formalin-fixed, paraffin-embedded tissue. The receptor comes from a female donor with lung cancer. The CDR3 is CASSPRQGNNQPQHF. The CDR3 nucleotides are TGTGCCAGCTCACCAAGGCAGGGCAATAATCAGCCCCAGCATTTT.